The T cell receptor beta chain under discussion was sequenced for a study of blood T cell repertoires in COVID-19. Background on the study: The United States, Italy and Spain provided the acute and convalescent COVID-19 samples. The cDNA or gDNA used as material had been derived from T cells, B-cell-depleted T cells, or PBMCs.

Per the study methods: Estimation of nucleated cell counts was performed using reference gene primer amplification. Sequencing was performed with immunoSEQ multiplex PCR; in TCRdb, only in-frame clones are kept and a portion is missing. V, J and clone size reflect that table, while D and trimming were determined from the DNA. The sample has more than 85,000 clones; about 87% are singletons. Sample: peripheral blood. This TCR derives from a man aged 45-65 years with active or convalescent COVID-19.

CDR3 residues: CASSAGQGEYEQFF. DNA of the CDR3: TGCGCCAGCAGCGCCGGACAGGGGGAATATGAGCAGTTCTTC. This chain joins TRBV5-1 and TRBJ2-1, with 10 bases identical to TRBD1. V trimming: 4 bases; J trimming: 8 bases; junction bases outside the gene matches: 6. In germline, CDR1 is SGHRS, CDR2 YFSETQ. The CDR3 covers 14 residues.